This T cell receptor beta chain was documented in a study of cytomegalovirus exposure and HLA in healthy donors. General study findings and limits: Owing to their indistinguishability, certain V segments, notably TRBV6-2 and TRBV6-3, were excluded.

Each donor's status was that of a healthy bone marrow donor. Primers: 60 Vbeta forward and 13 Jbeta reverse. In the study's own analysis: A later analysis tallied about 80 million unique TCR beta chains, about 11 million of them shared. Data came from immunoSEQ multiplex PCR; TCRdb stores just in-frame clones and leaves some out. V, J and clone size were drawn from that table, and D and trimming were deduced from the DNA. Of roughly 120,000 clones listed, less than 90% are singletons. This clone has only a few counts. Its antigen is currently unknown. The CDR3 runs to 15 residues. Germline CDR1 MNHNY, CDR2 SVGAGI (reference sequence). J lost 2 bases, V lost 4 bases, and 2 bases had no gene match.

The chain uses TRBV6-6 and TRBJ2-3; 11 bases are a match to TRBD2. The sequenced sample consisted of PBMCs. The sequence was collected from a man aged 50 to 60 in good health and CMV-seronegative. In nucleotides, the CDR3 is TGTGCCAGCAGTTTGACTAGCGGGGCCACAGATACGCAGTATTTT. This encodes CASSLTSGATDTQYF.